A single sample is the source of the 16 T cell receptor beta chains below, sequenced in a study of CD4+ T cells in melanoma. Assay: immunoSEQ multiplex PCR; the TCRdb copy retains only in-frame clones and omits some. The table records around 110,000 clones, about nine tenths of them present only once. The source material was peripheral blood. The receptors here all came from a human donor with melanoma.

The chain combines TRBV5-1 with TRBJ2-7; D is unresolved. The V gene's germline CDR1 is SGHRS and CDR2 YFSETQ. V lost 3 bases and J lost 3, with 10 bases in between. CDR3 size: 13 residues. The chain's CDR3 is CASSSPTYYEQYF. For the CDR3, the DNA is TGCGCCAGCAGCTCCCCCACCTACTACGAGCAGTACTTC.

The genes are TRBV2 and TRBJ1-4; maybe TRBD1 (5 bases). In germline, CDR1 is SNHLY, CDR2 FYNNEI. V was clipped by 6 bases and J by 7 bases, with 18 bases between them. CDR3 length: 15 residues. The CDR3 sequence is CASSLMRGDSEKLFF. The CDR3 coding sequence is TGTGCCAGCAGCCTCATGCGGGGGGATAGTGAAAAACTGTTTTTT.

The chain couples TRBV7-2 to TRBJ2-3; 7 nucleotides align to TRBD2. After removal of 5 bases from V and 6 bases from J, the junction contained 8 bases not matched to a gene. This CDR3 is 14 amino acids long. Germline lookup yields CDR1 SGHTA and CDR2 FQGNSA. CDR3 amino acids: CASSPGGSIDTQYF. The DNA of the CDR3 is TGTGCCAGCAGCCCGGGGGGTAGCATCGATACGCAGTATTTT. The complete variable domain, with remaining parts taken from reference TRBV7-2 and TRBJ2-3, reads GAGVSQSPSNKVTEKGKDVELRCDPISGHTALYWYRQSLGQGLEFLIYFQGNSAPDKSGLPSDRFSAERTGGSVSTLTIQRTQQEDSAVYLCASSPGGSIDTQYFGPGTRLTVL.

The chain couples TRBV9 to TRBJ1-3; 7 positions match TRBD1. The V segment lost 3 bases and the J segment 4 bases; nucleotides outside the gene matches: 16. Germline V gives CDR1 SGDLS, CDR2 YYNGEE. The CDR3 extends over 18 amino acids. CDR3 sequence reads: CASSAPIRQGLLGNTIYF. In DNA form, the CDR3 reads TGTGCCAGCAGCGCACCAATTCGACAGGGATTACTGGGAAACACCATATATTTT.

The CDR3 here is CASSLAGGGGWTGELFF. The CDR3, as DNA: TGTGCCAGCAGCTTAGCAGGCGGGGGGGGTTGGACCGGGGAGCTGTTTTTT. J is TRBJ2-2 and V is TRBV7-2, with 9 positions matching TRBD2. Trimming cost V 0 bases and J 5 bases; bases outside gene matches: 7. The CDR3 sequence is 17 residues long. The germline V gene has CDR1 SGHTA and CDR2 FQGNSA.

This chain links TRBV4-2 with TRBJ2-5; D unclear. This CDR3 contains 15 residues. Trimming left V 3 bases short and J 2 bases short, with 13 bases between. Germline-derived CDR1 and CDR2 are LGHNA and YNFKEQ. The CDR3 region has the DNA TGTGCCAGCAGCCACCTGTCGGAGTTGCAAGAGACCCAGTACTTC. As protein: CASSHLSELQETQYF.

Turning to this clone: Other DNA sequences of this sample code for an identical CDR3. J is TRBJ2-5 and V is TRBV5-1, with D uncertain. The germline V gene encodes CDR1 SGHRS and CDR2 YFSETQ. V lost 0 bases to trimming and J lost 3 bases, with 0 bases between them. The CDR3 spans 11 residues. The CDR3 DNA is TGCGCCAGCAGCTTGGAAGAGACCCAGTACTTC. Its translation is CASSLEETQYF.

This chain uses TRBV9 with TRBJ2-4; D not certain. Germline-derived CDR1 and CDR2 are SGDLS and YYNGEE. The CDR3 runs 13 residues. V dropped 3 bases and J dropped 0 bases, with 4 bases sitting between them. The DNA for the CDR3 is TGTGCCAGCAGCGGAATAGCCAAAAACATTCAGTACTTC. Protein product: CASSGIAKNIQYF.

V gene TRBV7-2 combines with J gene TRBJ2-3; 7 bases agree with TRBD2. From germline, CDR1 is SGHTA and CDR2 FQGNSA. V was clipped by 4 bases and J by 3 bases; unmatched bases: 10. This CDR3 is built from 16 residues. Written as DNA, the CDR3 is TGTGCCAGCAGCTCCTCGAGGGCGGGAGTAACAGATACGCAGTATTTT. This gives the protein CASSSSRAGVTDTQYF. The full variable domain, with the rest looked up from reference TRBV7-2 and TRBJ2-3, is GAGVSQSPSNKVTEKGKDVELRCDPISGHTALYWYRQSLGQGLEFLIYFQGNSAPDKSGLPSDRFSAERTGGSVSTLTIQRTQQEDSAVYLCASSSSRAGVTDTQYFGPGTRLTVL.

The CDR3 loop reads CASSDTTSGANTGELFF. The CDR3 coding sequence is TGTGCCAGCAGTGACACTACTAGCGGCGCGAACACCGGGGAGCTGTTTTTT. The chain carries TRBV6-1 and TRBJ2-2; 8 bases map to TRBD2. Germline-derived CDR1 and CDR2 are MNHNS and SASEGT. The CDR3 is made up of 17 amino acids. After removal of 3 bases from V and 0 bases from J, the junction contained 6 bases not matched to a gene.

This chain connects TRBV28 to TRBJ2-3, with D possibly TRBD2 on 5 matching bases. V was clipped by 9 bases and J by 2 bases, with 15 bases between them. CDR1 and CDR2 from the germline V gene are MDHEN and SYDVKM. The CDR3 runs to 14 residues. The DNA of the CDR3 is TGTGCCAGTCTGGGTAACGGGGTCACAGATACGCAGTATTTT. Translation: CASLGNGVTDTQYF.

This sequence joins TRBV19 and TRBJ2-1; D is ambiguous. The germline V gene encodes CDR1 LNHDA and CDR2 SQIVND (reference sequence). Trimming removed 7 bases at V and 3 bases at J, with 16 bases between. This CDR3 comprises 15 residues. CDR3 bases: TGTGCCAGTACCAAGACGCATAATATCTACAATGAGCAGTTCTTC. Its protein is CASTKTHNIYNEQFF.

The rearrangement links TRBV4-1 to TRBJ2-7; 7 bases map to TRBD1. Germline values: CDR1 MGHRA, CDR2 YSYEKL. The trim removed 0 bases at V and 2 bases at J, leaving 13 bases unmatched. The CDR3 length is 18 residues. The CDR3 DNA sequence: TGCGCCAGCAGCCAAGATCCGTCATCCGGGACAGCAACCTACGAGCAGTACTTC. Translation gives CASSQDPSSGTATYEQYF.

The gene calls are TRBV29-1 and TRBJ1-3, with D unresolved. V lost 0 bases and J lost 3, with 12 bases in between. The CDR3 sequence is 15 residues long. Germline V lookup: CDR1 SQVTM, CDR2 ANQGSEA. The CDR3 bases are TGCAGCGTTGAAGATCGCGCAACAGTTGGAAACACCATATATTTT. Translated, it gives CSVEDRATVGNTIYF.

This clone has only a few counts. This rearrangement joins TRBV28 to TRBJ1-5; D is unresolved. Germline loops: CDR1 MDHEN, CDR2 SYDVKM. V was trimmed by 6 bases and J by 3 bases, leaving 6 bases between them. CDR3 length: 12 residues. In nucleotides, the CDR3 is TGTGCCAGCAGGTACTCCAATCAGCCCCAGCATTTT. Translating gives CASRYSNQPQHF.

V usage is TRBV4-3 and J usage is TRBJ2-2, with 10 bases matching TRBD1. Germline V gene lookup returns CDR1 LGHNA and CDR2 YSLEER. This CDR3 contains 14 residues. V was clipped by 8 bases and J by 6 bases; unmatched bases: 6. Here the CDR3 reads CASGDRGSSGELFF. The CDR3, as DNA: TGCGCCAGCGGGGACAGGGGTTCATCCGGGGAGCTGTTTTTT.